This is a list of T cell receptor beta chains from one sample in a study of blood T cell repertoires in COVID-19. Generated by immunoSEQ multiplex PCR, the TCRdb table keeps only in-frame clones and is missing some. The table includes a few hundred thousand clones, about nine tenths detected once. Source material: peripheral blood. These receptors were taken from a man aged 18 to 29 with active or convalescent COVID-19. The CDR3 runs from the conserved cysteine through the conserved F or W. The D gene is left open where the match is weak. The size entry is marked missing in some rows and otherwise reads once, few, many or a size class.

d_gene | abundance | j_gene | v_gene | CDR3aa | CDR3nt
. | . | TRBJ2-2 | TRBV14 | CASSLTSTGELFF | TGTGCCAGCAGCCTGACTAGTACCGGGGAGCTGTTTTTT
TRBD1 | few | TRBJ1-4 | TRBV4-2 | CASSQTGTGDEKLFF | TGTGCCAGCAGCCAAACCGGGACAGGGGATGAAAAACTGTTTTTT
TRBD2 | . | TRBJ2-3 | TRBV9 | CASSPTSGLAGSTDTQYF | TGTGCCAGCAGCCCCACCTCAGGACTAGCGGGATCCACAGATACGCAGTATTTT
. | . | TRBJ2-6 | TRBV28 | CASRDTQESSGANVLTF | TGTGCCAGCCGGGACACTCAGGAAAGCTCTGGGGCCAACGTCCTGACTTTC
TRBD1 | few | TRBJ2-1 | TRBV19 | CASSRQGGYNEQFF | TGTGCCAGTAGTAGACAGGGCGGGTACAATGAGCAGTTCTTC
TRBD1 | . | TRBJ1-5 | TRBV7-2 | CASSLRTGSDQPQHF | TGTGCCAGCAGCTTGAGGACAGGGAGCGATCAGCCCCAGCATTTT
TRBD1 | . | TRBJ1-2 | TRBV29-1 | CSAGTGTNYGYTF | TGCAGCGCGGGGACAGGCACTAACTATGGCTACACCTTC
. | . | TRBJ2-1 | TRBV11-2 | CASSTRYGGGNEQFF | TGTGCCAGCAGCACCCGATACGGAGGTGGGAATGAGCAGTTCTTC
. | . | TRBJ1-2 | TRBV29-1 | CSVESGRSDGYTF | TGCAGCGTTGAGAGCGGGAGATCAGATGGCTACACCTTC
. | once | TRBJ1-1 | TRBV29-1 | CSVGYRNWNTEAFF | TGCAGCGTAGGGTACAGGAATTGGAACACTGAAGCTTTCTTT
. | . | TRBJ2-7 | TRBV27 | CASSLAGRDEQYF | TGTGCCAGCAGTTTAGCGGGAAGGGACGAGCAGTACTTC
. | . | TRBJ2-7 | TRBV10-2 | CASSGAGPYEQYF | TGCGCCAGCAGTGGAGCGGGCCCCTACGAGCAGTACTTC
TRBD2 | . | TRBJ2-2 | TRBV2 | CASTAGDSTGELFF | TGTGCCAGCACAGCGGGGGATTCCACCGGGGAGCTGTTTTTT
. | . | TRBJ1-3 | TRBV6-2/TRBV6-3 | CASSYGEGYTIYF | TGTGCCAGCAGTTACGGAGAGGGATACACCATATATTTT
TRBD2 | . | TRBJ2-7 | TRBV29-1 | CSAAGDWEYEQYF | TGCAGCGCCGCGGGGGACTGGGAATACGAGCAGTACTTC
. | . | TRBJ2-7 | TRBV28 | CASSLYSGRSYEQYF | TGTGCCAGCAGTTTATATAGCGGACGCTCCTACGAGCAGTACTTC
. | . | TRBJ1-1 | TRBV6-5 | CASSYLPVLNTEAFF | TGTGCCAGCAGTTACCTGCCGGTCCTGAACACTGAAGCTTTCTTT
. | . | TRBJ1-1 | TRBV25-1 | CASSELNTEAFF | TGTGCCAGCAGCGAGTTGAACACTGAAGCTTTCTTT
. | . | TRBJ1-6 | TRBV5-1 | CASSLDSYNSPLHF | TGCGCCAGCAGCTTGGACAGCTATAATTCACCCCTCCACTTT
. | many | TRBJ2-7 | TRBV18 | CASSQTVQGEGAVNLYEQYF | TGTGCCAGCTCACAGACAGTACAGGGGGAGGGGGCCGTGAACCTTTACGAGCAGTACTTC
TRBD1 | . | TRBJ2-2 | TRBV14 | CASSLTGGRTGELFF | TGTGCCAGCAGCCTGACAGGGGGCCGGACCGGGGAGCTGTTTTTT
. | once | TRBJ2-1 | TRBV28 | CASSLSGTVYNEQFF | TGTGCCAGCAGTTTGAGTGGGACTGTCTACAATGAGCAGTTCTTC
. | . | TRBJ2-2 | TRBV6-5 | CASSYSGQNTGELFF | TGTGCCAGCAGTTACTCGGGACAGAACACCGGGGAGCTGTTTTTT
. | . | TRBJ2-3 | TRBV19 | CASSITPRSTDTQYF | TGTGCCAGTAGTATAACCCCCAGAAGCACAGATACGCAGTATTTT
TRBD1 | . | TRBJ1-2 | TRBV19 | CASSKDRTGNYGYTF | TGTGCCAGTAGTAAAGACCGGACAGGGAACTATGGCTACACCTTC
. | . | TRBJ1-1 | TRBV19 | CASSIVAGNEAFF | TGTGCCAGTAGTATAGTTGCAGGGAACGAAGCTTTCTTT
TRBD1 | . | TRBJ1-2 | TRBV5-4 | CASSQGQGAAGYTF | TGTGCCAGCAGCCAAGGACAGGGGGCCGCTGGCTACACCTTC
TRBD2 | . | TRBJ2-7 | TRBV10-3 | CAISSSSGSYEQYF | TGTGCCATCAGTTCTTCCAGCGGGAGCTACGAGCAGTACTTC
TRBD2 | . | TRBJ2-7 | TRBV5-1 | CASSFPKTGTSGGEALEQYF | TGCGCCAGCAGCTTTCCGAAAACCGGGACTAGCGGGGGGGAAGCTCTCGAGCAGTACTTC
. | . | TRBJ1-5 | TRBV14 | CASSRGGLGNQPQHF | TGTGCCAGCAGCCGAGGGGGTTTGGGCAATCAGCCCCAGCATTTT
TRBD1 | few | TRBJ2-5 | TRBV7-9 | CASSKNPGTGGETQYF | TGTGCCAGCAGCAAAAACCCCGGGACAGGGGGAGAGACCCAGTACTTC
TRBD1 | . | TRBJ2-2 | TRBV7-8 | CASSFLLRQGGANTGELFF | TGTGCCAGCAGCTTTCTTCTTCGACAGGGTGGTGCGAACACCGGGGAGCTGTTTTTT
TRBD2 | . | TRBJ2-3 | TRBV6-2/TRBV6-3 | CASSDWTSGRTDTQYF | TGTGCCAGCAGTGACTGGACTAGCGGGAGGACAGATACGCAGTATTTT
. | . | TRBJ2-3 | TRBV4-2 | CASSQGSVREPPDTQYF | TGTGCCAGCAGCCAAGGATCCGTCCGGGAGCCGCCAGATACGCAGTATTTT
. | . | TRBJ1-1 | TRBV27 | CASSFTGNTEAFF | TGTGCCAGCAGTTTTACAGGGAACACTGAAGCTTTCTTT
. | . | TRBJ1-6 | TRBV18 | CASSPTGSNSPLHF | TGTGCCAGCTCACCAACAGGTTCTAATTCACCCCTCCACTTT
TRBD1 | once | TRBJ2-7 | TRBV5-3 | CARSLDRVSYEQYF | TGTGCCAGAAGCCTGGACAGGGTTTCCTACGAGCAGTACTTC
. | . | TRBJ2-1 | TRBV6-6 | CASIPSAGNEQFF | TGTGCCAGCATTCCCTCGGCAGGGAATGAGCAGTTCTTC
. | . | TRBJ2-2 | TRBV28 | CASSFYREGGELFF | TGTGCCAGCAGTTTTTACAGGGAAGGCGGGGAGCTGTTTTTT
. | . | TRBJ2-5 | TRBV5-4 | CASSRSGAGNSQETQYF | TGTGCCAGCAGCCGATCAGGAGCAGGGAACTCACAAGAGACCCAGTACTTC
. | . | TRBJ2-1 | TRBV29-1 | CSGGWYNEQFF | TGCAGCGGCGGGTGGTACAATGAGCAGTTCTTC
TRBD1 | few | TRBJ1-4 | TRBV27 | CASSLRLGTANEKLFF | TGTGCCAGCAGTTTGCGTCTTGGGACAGCTAATGAAAAACTGTTTTTT
. | . | TRBJ1-2 | TRBV4-3 | CASSQDVGPLGYTF | TGCGCCAGCAGCCAAGACGTCGGTCCTTTGGGCTACACCTTC
TRBD1 | . | TRBJ2-7 | TRBV28 | CASSPRGQGPYEQYF | TGTGCCAGCAGTCCCCGGGGACAGGGCCCCTACGAGCAGTACTTC
TRBD2 | . | TRBJ2-1 | TRBV7-2 | CASSRTSGRANEQFF | TGTGCCAGCAGCAGGACTAGCGGGAGGGCCAATGAGCAGTTCTTC